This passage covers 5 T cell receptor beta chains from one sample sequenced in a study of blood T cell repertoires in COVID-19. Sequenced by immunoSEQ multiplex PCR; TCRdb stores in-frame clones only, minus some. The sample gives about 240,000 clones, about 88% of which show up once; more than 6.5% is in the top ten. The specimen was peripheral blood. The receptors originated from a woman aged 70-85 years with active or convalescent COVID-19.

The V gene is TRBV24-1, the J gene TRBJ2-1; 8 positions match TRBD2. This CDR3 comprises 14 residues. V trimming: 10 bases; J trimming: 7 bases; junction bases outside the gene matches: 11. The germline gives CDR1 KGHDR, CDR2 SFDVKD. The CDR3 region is CATAAGATRNEQFF. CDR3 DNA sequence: TGTGCCACAGCAGCGGGGGCCACTCGGAATGAGCAGTTCTTC.

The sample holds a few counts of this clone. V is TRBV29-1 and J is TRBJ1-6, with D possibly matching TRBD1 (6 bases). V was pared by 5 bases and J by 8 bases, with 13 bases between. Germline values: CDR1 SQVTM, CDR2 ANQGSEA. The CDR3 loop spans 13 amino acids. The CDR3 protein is CSVRQAPDSPLHF. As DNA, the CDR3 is TGCAGCGTTCGACAGGCTCCCGATTCACCCCTCCACTTT.

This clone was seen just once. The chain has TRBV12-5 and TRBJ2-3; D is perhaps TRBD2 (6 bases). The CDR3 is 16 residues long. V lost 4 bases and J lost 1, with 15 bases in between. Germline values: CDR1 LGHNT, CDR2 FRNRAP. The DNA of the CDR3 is TGTGCTAGTGGTTCCAGCTGGGGAGGTGGCACAGATACGCAGTATTTT. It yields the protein CASGSSWGGGTDTQYF.

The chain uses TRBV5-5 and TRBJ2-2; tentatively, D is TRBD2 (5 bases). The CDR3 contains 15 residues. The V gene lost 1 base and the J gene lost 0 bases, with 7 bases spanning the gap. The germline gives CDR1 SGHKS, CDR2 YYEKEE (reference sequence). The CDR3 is CASSLQRTNTGELFF. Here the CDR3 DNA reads TGTGCCAGCAGCTTGCAGCGGACGAACACCGGGGAGCTGTTTTTT.

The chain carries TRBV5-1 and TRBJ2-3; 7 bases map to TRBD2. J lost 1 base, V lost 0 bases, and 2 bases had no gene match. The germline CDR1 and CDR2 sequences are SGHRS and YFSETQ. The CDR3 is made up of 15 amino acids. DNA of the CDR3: TGCGCCAGCAGCTTGGTGCTAGCGGGCACAGATACGCAGTATTTT. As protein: CASSLVLAGTDTQYF.